This paragraph reports one T cell receptor (beta chain). The antigen remains unidentified. The data belong to a study of cytomegalovirus exposure and HLA in healthy donors. Overall study findings and caveats: High specificity and sensitivity for cytomegalovirus status were reported for the classifier.

The CDR3 has 11 amino acids. V was trimmed by 0 bases and J by 5 bases, leaving 2 bases between them. CDR1 is SGDLS and CDR2 is YYNGEE in the germline V gene. Some clones are missing from TCRdb's copy, which holds only in-frame ones; the method was immunoSEQ multiplex PCR. The sample gives about 43,000 clones, 92% of which show up once; roughly 5.3% is in the top ten. Sequenced sample: PBMCs. The TCR originated in a man aged 18 to 29 in good health and CMV-seronegative. This rearrangement joins TRBV9 to TRBJ2-5; D gene unclear. The CDR3 nucleotides read TGTGCCAGCAGCGTAGCGGAGACCCAGTACTTC. The encoded protein is CASSVAETQYF.